Each of the 5 T cell receptor beta chains below was sequenced from the same sample in a study of neurological immune-mediated disorders. TCRdb reprocessed the 5' RACE reads with MiXCR, giving one entry per CDR3 protein. Of 55,000 to 70,000 distinct CDR3 sequences listed, around 5.1% are singletons. The material sequenced was PBMCs. These receptors were taken from a human donor with multiple sclerosis. The donor label of this sample is uncertain.

This clonotype was seen at least ten times. The chain couples TRBV3-1 to TRBJ1-1; possibly TRBD1 for D (6 bases). CDR1 and CDR2 from the germline V gene are LGHDT and YNNKEL (reference sequence). Trimming left V 6 bases short and J 7 bases short, with 18 bases between. There are 14 residues in the CDR3. In DNA, the CDR3 is TGTGCCAGCAGTCCATCCTGGGGGGCTAGTGAAGCTTTCTTT. Translating it yields CASSPSWGASEAFF.

The table lists this clonotype with many counts. The rearrangement uses TRBV7-9 and TRBJ1-1, with 7 bases that match TRBD1. Germline V gene data show CDR1 as SEHNR and CDR2 as FQNEAQ (reference sequence). J was trimmed by 6 bases and V by 5 bases; bases with no gene match: 15. The CDR3 is 16 amino acids. The CDR3 region is CASSTTWGQGVPEAFF. CDR3 DNA: TGTGCCAGCAGCACTACCTGGGGGCAGGGGGTGCCTGAAGCTTTCTTT. The whole variable domain, remainder taken from reference TRBV7-9 and TRBJ1-1, is DTGVSQNPRHKITKRGQNVTFRCDPISEHNRLYWYRQTLGQGPEFLTYFQNEAQLEKSRLLSDRFSAERPKGSFSTLEIQRTEQGDSAMYLCASSTTWGQGVPEAFFGQGTRLTVV.

Ten or more counts support this clonotype. The chain uses TRBV20-1 and TRBJ2-1; 10 bases map to TRBD2. The CDR3 consists of 13 residues. The trim removed 8 bases at V and 4 bases at J, leaving 5 bases unmatched. Per the germline V gene, CDR1 is DFQATT and CDR2 is SNEGSKA (reference sequence). As DNA, the CDR3 is TGCAGTTCTCGAGCGGGGGGGTACAATGAGCAGTTCTTC. This translates into CSSRAGGYNEQFF.

This clonotype was seen many times. This chain links TRBV29-1 with TRBJ2-3, with unresolved D. Trimming removed 3 bases at V and 5 bases at J, with 18 bases between. This CDR3 contains 15 residues. The V gene's germline CDR1 is SQVTM and CDR2 ANQGSEA. CDR3 DNA sequence: TGCAGCGTTGATTTTTCAGGCGAGCTGGTAGATACGCAGTATTTT. Its protein product is CSVDFSGELVDTQYF.

This clonotype came up many times. V gene TRBV5-1 combines with J gene TRBJ1-1; D perhaps matches TRBD1 (5 bases). This CDR3 has 14 amino acids. V was cut by 0 bases and J by 3 bases, with 9 bases left in between. Germline CDR1 is SGHRS and CDR2 is YFSETQ. CDR3 sequence (DNA): TGCGCCAGCAGCTTGGTTCAAGGGGACACTGAAGCTTTCTTT. It is translated as CASSLVQGDTEAFF.